A selection of T cell receptor beta chains follows, all from one sample in a study of STAT5B mutations in CD4+ large granular lymphocyte leukemia. Assay: immunoSEQ multiplex PCR; the TCRdb copy retains only in-frame clones and omits some. The sample has about 50,000 clones; around 82% are singletons. Specimen: CD4+ T cells from blood buffy coats. These receptors were obtained from a human donor in good health. The CDR3 runs from the conserved cysteine through the conserved F or W. D genes are given only for firm matches. Clone size is given for some rows only: seen once, a few or many times, or a class if the clone is expanded.

DNA	CDR3	size	D	length	V	J
TGTGCCAGCAGTAGGGGGACAGGACTTGGAAACACCATATATTTT	CASSRGTGLGNTIYF	.	TRBD1	15	TRBV6-5	TRBJ1-3
TGTGCCTTTGATATATCCCTGAACACTGAAGCTTTCTTT	CAFDISLNTEAFF	few	.	13	TRBV30	TRBJ1-1
TGTGCCAGCAGTTACCCCGGGACGGTTAACAATGAGCAGTTCTTC	CASSYPGTVNNEQFF	.	.	15	TRBV6-6	TRBJ2-1
TGCGCCAGCAGCCAAGATCGGGCGGGAGCCTACGAGCAGTACTTC	CASSQDRAGAYEQYF	.	TRBD2	15	TRBV4-1	TRBJ2-7
TGTGCCAGCAGTTACATGGGAGGGGGTCAGATGGACACCATATATTTT	CASSYMGGGQMDTIYF	few	.	16	TRBV6-7	TRBJ1-3
TGCGCCAGCAGTCAAGCATTTGGGCTATTTCAAGAGACCCAGTACTTC	CASSQAFGLFQETQYF	.	.	16	TRBV4-1	TRBJ2-5
TGTGCCAGCAGCCAGCGCCGGGCAAACACTGAAGCTTTCTTT	CASSQRRANTEAFF	.	.	14	TRBV7-7	TRBJ1-1
TGTGCCAGCAGCTTAAGACAGGGGACTGAAGCTTTCTTT	CASSLRQGTEAFF	.	TRBD1	13	TRBV7-3	TRBJ1-1
TGTGCCATCAGTGGCGGGGTGAGCTCCTACAATGAGCAGTTCTTC	CAISGGVSSYNEQFF	.	.	15	TRBV10-3	TRBJ2-1
TGTGCCAGCAGCTACGGGGGGACCCAAGAGACCCAGTACTTC	CASSYGGTQETQYF	.	TRBD2	14	TRBV5-6	TRBJ2-5
TGTGCCAGCAGTTTTAGCGGGGGGGCCTACAATGAGCAGTTCTTC	CASSFSGGAYNEQFF	.	TRBD2	15	TRBV2	TRBJ2-1
TGTGCCAGCAGTTTACGGAGTCTAGGGACAGGGAGTAGGACTGAAGCTTTCTTT	CASSLRSLGTGSRTEAFF	.	TRBD1	18	TRBV27	TRBJ1-1
TGTGCCAGCAGTGGGCCGACGAGCTCCTATAATTCACCCCTCCACTTT	CASSGPTSSYNSPLHF	.	.	16	TRBV2	TRBJ1-6
TGTGCCAGCAGCTTAGGGGGGCAGGGATACACCGGGGAGCTGTTTTTT	CASSLGGQGYTGELFF	.	.	16	TRBV7-6	TRBJ2-2
TGTGCCAGCAGCAAAAGGGGGCCGACTGAAGCTTTCTTT	CASSKRGPTEAFF	.	TRBD1	13	TRBV6-5	TRBJ1-1
TGTGCCAGTAGGACTAGCGGGAGGTACGCCTACGAGCAGTACTTC	CASRTSGRYAYEQYF	.	TRBD2	15	TRBV6-1	TRBJ2-7
TGTGCCAGCAGCGCATCCCGGACAGGGCGAGAGACCCAGTACTTC	CASSASRTGRETQYF	.	TRBD1	15	TRBV5-6	TRBJ2-5
TGTGCCAGCAGCTCCTCCTACGAGCAGTACTTC	CASSSSYEQYF	.	.	11	TRBV11-2	TRBJ2-7
TGTGCCAGTAGTGCACGTCCTAAGGGGTGGGGGACCCGAGATACGCAGTATTTT	CASSARPKGWGTRDTQYF	.	.	18	TRBV19	TRBJ2-3
TGTGCCAGCAGCCTCAGGGGGGGAGACTATGGCTACACCTTC	CASSLRGGDYGYTF	.	TRBD1	14	TRBV6-4	TRBJ1-2
TGCGCCAGCACGACCGGGACAGGGTTCCAGTACTTC	CASTTGTGFQYF	.	TRBD1	12	TRBV5-1	TRBJ2-5
TGTGCCAGCAGCTTCGGGGGGGTTCTCACTGAAGCTTTCTTT	CASSFGGVLTEAFF	.	.	14	TRBV11-2	TRBJ1-1
TGCGCCAGCAGCTGGGGGACAGGCGCAAACTATGGCTACACCTTC	CASSWGTGANYGYTF	.	TRBD1	15	TRBV5-1	TRBJ1-2
TGCAGCGTGGGGACAGGGGTGGGAGCTACGCAGTATTTT	CSVGTGVGATQYF	.	TRBD1	13	TRBV29-1	TRBJ2-3
TGCGCCAGCAGCTGGGACAGGGCAGATGGCTACACCTTC	CASSWDRADGYTF	few	TRBD1	13	TRBV5-1	TRBJ1-2
TGTGCAAGTCGCCCGCATCGTCAGTTGAACACTGAAGCTTTCTTT	CASRPHRQLNTEAFF	.	.	15	TRBV12-2	TRBJ1-1
TGTGCCAGCAGCCCCCCAGGGGATGGCTACACCTTC	CASSPPGDGYTF	.	.	12	TRBV7-9	TRBJ1-2
TGTGCCAGTAGTTCCCAGGAGACAGGTCAAGAGACCCAGTACTTC	CASSSQETGQETQYF	.	.	15	TRBV19	TRBJ2-5
TGCGCCAGCAGCCCAGGACGGGGGGTCGATGGGGCCAACGTCCTGACTTTC	CASSPGRGVDGANVLTF	.	TRBD2	17	TRBV5-1	TRBJ2-6
TGTGCCAGCAGCTTAACGCGACAGCAAGAGACCCAGTACTTC	CASSLTRQQETQYF	.	.	14	TRBV7-3	TRBJ2-5
TGTGCCAGCATCCACCCGGAAGGGGGCACAGATACGCAGTATTTT	CASIHPEGGTDTQYF	.	.	15	TRBV11-2	TRBJ2-3
TGCGCCAGCAGCTTGTTATTGCACAGGGAGGCCTATGGCTACACCTTC	CASSLLLHREAYGYTF	.	.	16	TRBV5-1	TRBJ1-2
TGTGCCAGCAGTAAGTTGGGGAAAATGAACACTGAAGCTTTCTTT	CASSKLGKMNTEAFF	.	.	15	TRBV9	TRBJ1-1
TGTGCCAGCAGCCACATCCCGGGACTAGCGGGGAGAAGCGAACCCTACAATGAGCAGTTCTTC	CASSHIPGLAGRSEPYNEQFF	.	TRBD2	21	TRBV4-2	TRBJ2-1
TGTGCCAGCAGCTTAGCGCTGCAGGGGCGTGATGAGCAGTTCTTC	CASSLALQGRDEQFF	.	.	15	TRBV7-9	TRBJ2-1
TGTGCCAGCAGCTTGTCGCCAGGAGTGAACACTGAAGCTTTCTTT	CASSLSPGVNTEAFF	.	.	15	TRBV7-3	TRBJ1-1
TGTGCCAGCAGCGTTCTTCCACGGAGCAGCTCCTACGAGCAGTACTTC	CASSVLPRSSSYEQYF	.	.	16	TRBV9	TRBJ2-7
TGTGCCAGCAAGTCCGGACAGGGATTTACCGGGGAGCTGTTTTTT	CASKSGQGFTGELFF	.	TRBD1	15	TRBV14	TRBJ2-2
TGTGCCAGCAGCATCGGACTAAAAGAGACCCAGTACTTC	CASSIGLKETQYF	.	.	13	TRBV11-2	TRBJ2-5
TGTGCCTGGAGTGTGTTGGGAGTTCGGAATGAGCAGTTCTTC	CAWSVLGVRNEQFF	.	.	14	TRBV30	TRBJ2-1